This T cell receptor (beta chain) was documented in a study of T cells in localized non-small cell lung cancer. General study points: Tumor trailed uninvolved adjacent lung in T cell clonality, which peaked there.

Profiling relied on immunoSEQ multiplex PCR, and the TCRdb table lists in-frame clones only, not all of them. Of about 41,000 clones in the sample, approximately 90% were seen once. The CDR3 extends over 17 amino acids. Germline-derived CDR1 and CDR2 are SGHRS and YFSETQ. Trimming stripped 0 bases from V and 3 bases from J, with 18 bases between. Points on this clone: As yet, its antigen is unknown.

The chain carries TRBV5-1 and TRBJ2-5, with D possibly called TRBD1 or TRBD2 (5 bases each). This material consisted of peripheral blood, taken before any cancer treatment. This sequence originates from a woman aged 18-49 years with stage III lung adenocarcinoma. CDR3 amino acids: CASSLGLDGTVKETQYF. CDR3 sequence (DNA): TGCGCCAGCAGCTTGGGACTCGACGGGACCGTAAAAGAGACCCAGTACTTC.